Ten or more counts support the clone carrying this TCR beta chain. The antigen remains unidentified. The data originate from a study of T cells after yellow fever vaccination. Study context: When fractions had low cell numbers, they were prepared with SMART-Seq v4 Ultra Low Input. General observations from the study: Abundant clonotypes from the bulk population could get into FACS-sorted repertoires as contaminants. Overall, a small share of clonotypes was seen in both CD4 and CD8 compartments.

Conversion of TCR transcripts into cDNA relied on 5'RACE template switching, which added a universal primer site and UMIs. TCRdb analysed the 5' RACE reads with MiXCR anew, one entry per CDR3 protein. The sample shows more than 300,000 distinct CDR3 sequences, roughly 4.3% of them seen only once. The ends lost 3 bases at V and 1 base at J; junction bases unmatched: 6. Germline CDR1 is SQVTM and CDR2 is ANQGSEA. The CDR3 has 15 amino acids. The sample was PBMCs, taken 15 days after the yellow fever booster vaccination. This chain connects TRBV29-1 to TRBJ2-1; the match to TRBD1 covers 7 bases. This TCR derives from a man between 18 and 35 years old who received the YFV17D yellow fever vaccine. The CDR3 DNA reads as TGCAGCGTTGACCAGGGCAGGGGGTCCTACAATGAGCAGTTCTTC. Amino acids: CSVDQGRGSYNEQFF.